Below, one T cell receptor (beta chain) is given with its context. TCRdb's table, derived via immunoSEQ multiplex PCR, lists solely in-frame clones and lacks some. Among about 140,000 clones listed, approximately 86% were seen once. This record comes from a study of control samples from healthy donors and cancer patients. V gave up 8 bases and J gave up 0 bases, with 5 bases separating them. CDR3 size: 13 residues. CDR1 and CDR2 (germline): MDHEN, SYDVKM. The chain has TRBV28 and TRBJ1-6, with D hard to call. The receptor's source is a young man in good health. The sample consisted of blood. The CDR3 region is CASGNSYNSPLHF. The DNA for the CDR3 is TGTGCCAGCGGGAACTCCTATAATTCACCCCTCCACTTT.